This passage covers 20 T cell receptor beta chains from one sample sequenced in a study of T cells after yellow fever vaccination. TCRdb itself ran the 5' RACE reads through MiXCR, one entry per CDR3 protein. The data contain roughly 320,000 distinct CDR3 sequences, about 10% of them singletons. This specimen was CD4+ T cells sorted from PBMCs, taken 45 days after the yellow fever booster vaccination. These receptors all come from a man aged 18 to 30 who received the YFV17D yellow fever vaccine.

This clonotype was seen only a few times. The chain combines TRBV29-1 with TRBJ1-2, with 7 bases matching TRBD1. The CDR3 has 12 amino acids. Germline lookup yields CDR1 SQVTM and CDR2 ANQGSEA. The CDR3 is CITGDPNYGYTF. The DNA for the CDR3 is TGCATCACAGGGGACCCAAACTATGGCTACACCTTC.

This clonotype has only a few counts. The CDR3 DNA sequence: TGTGCCAGCAGCTCCCAGGAGAGCTACGAGCAGTACGTC. It translates to CASSSQESYEQYV. The V gene is TRBV7-8, the J gene TRBJ2-7; D gene uncertain. The V end lost 4 bases, the J end lost 3 bases, and 10 bases lay between the germline ends. In germline, CDR1 is SGHVS, CDR2 FQNEAQ. The CDR3 covers 13 residues.

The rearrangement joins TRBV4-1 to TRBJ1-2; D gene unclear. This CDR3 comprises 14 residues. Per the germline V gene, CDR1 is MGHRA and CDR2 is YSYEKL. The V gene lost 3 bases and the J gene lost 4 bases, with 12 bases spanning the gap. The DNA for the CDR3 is TGCGCCAGCAGCCACCCCCCGGGCCGCTATGGCTACACCTTC. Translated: CASSHPPGRYGYTF.

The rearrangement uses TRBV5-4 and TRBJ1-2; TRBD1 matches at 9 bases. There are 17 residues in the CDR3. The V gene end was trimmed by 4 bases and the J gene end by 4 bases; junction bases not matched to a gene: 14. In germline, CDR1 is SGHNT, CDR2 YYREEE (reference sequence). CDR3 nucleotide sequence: TGTGCCAGCAGCCCGGTGAGATCCGGGACAGGGTCCTATGGCTACACCTTC. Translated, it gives CASSPVRSGTGSYGYTF.

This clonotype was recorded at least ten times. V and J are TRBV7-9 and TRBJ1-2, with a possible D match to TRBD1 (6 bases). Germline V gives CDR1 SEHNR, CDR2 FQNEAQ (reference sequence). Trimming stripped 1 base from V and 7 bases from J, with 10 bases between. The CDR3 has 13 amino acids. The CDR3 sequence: CASSLEQGGGYTF. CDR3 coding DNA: TGTGCCAGCAGCTTAGAACAGGGTGGTGGCTACACCTTC.

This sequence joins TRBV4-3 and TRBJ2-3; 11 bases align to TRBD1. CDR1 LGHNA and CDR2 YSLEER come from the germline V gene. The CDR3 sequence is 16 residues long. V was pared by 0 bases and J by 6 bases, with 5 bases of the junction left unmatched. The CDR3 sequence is CASSQEGTGGGDTQYF. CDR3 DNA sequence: TGCGCCAGCAGCCAAGAAGGGACAGGGGGAGGGGATACGCAGTATTTT.

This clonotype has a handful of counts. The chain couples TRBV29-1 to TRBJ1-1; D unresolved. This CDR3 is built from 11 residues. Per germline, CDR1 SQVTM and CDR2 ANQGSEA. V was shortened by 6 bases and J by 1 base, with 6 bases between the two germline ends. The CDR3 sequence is CSVRENTEAFF. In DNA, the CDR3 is TGCAGCGTCCGAGAGAACACTGAAGCTTTCTTT.

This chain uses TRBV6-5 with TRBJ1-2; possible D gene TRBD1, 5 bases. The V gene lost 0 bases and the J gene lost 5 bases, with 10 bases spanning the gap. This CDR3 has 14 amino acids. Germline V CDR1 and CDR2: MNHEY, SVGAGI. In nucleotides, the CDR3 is TGTGCCAGCAGTTACTCGGGTAGGGGTTATGGCTACACCTTC. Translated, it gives CASSYSGRGYGYTF.

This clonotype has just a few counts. The CDR3 sequence: CASTDWETQYF. CDR3 nucleotide sequence: TGTGCCAGCACTGATTGGGAGACCCAGTACTTC. The chain couples TRBV6-2 or TRBV6-3 to TRBJ2-5; D is ambiguous. The CDR3 totals 11 residues. Germline-derived CDR1 and CDR2 are MNHEY and SVGEGT. The V end lost 7 bases, the J end lost 5 bases, and 8 bases lay between the germline ends.

The CDR3 here is CASSQDSYEQYF. In nucleotides, the CDR3 is TGTGCCAGCAGCCAAGATAGCTACGAGCAGTACTTC. The rearrangement uses TRBV4-2 and TRBJ2-7; D is unclear. The CDR3 loop spans 12 amino acids. Germline V gene data show CDR1 as LGHNA and CDR2 as YNFKEQ. V lost 0 bases to trimming and J lost 3 bases, with 3 bases between them.

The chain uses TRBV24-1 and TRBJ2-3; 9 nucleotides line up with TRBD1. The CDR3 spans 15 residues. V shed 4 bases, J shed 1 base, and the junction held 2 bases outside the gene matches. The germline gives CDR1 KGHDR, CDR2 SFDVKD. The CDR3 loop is CATSERTGGTDTQYF. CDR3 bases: TGTGCCACCAGTGAAAGGACAGGGGGCACAGATACGCAGTATTTT.

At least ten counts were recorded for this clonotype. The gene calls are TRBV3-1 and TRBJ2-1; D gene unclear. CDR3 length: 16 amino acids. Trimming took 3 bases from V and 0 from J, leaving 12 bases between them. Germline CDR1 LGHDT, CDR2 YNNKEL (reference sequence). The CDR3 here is CASSQVGASSYNEQFF. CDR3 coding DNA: TGTGCCAGCAGCCAGGTCGGAGCGAGCTCCTACAATGAGCAGTTCTTC.

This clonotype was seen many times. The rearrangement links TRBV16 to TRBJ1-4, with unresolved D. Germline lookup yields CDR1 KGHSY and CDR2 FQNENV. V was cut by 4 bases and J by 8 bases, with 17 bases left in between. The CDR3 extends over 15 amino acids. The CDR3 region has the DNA TGTGCCAGCAGCCCTTACCTCGGGGAAAGCGAAAAACTGTTTTTT. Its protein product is CASSPYLGESEKLFF.

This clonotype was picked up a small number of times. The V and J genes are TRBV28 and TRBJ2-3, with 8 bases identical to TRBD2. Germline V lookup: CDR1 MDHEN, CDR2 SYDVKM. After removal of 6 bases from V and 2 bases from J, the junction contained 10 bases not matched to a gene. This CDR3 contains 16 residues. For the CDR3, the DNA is TGTGCCAGCAGGTTGGCGGGGGGATTCTACACAGATACGCAGTATTTT. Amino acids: CASRLAGGFYTDTQYF.

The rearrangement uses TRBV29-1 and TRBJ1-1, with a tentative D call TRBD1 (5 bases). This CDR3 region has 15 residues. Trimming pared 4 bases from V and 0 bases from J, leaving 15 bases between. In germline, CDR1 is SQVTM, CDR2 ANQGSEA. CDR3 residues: CSVGSGWGMNTEAFF. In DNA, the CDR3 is TGCAGCGTTGGTTCGGGTTGGGGGATGAACACTGAAGCTTTCTTT.

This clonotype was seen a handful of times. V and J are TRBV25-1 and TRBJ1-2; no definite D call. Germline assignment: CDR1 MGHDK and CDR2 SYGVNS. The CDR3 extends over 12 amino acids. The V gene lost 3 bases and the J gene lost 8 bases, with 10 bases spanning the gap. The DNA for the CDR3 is TGTGCCAGCAGTGATCACGGAAACGGCTACACCTTC. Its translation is CASSDHGNGYTF.

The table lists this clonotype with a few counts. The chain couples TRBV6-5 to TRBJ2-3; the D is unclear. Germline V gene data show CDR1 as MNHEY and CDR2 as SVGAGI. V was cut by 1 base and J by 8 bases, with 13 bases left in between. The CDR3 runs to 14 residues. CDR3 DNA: TGTGCCAGCAGTTACTTGTCGGGTCGGAGTACGCAGTATTTT. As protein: CASSYLSGRSTQYF.

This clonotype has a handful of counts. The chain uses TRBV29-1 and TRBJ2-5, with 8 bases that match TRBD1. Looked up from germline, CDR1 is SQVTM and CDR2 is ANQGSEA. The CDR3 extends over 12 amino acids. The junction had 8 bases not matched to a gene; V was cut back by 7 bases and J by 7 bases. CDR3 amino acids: CSASTGEGTQYF. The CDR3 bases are TGCAGCGCCTCGACAGGGGAAGGGACCCAGTACTTC.

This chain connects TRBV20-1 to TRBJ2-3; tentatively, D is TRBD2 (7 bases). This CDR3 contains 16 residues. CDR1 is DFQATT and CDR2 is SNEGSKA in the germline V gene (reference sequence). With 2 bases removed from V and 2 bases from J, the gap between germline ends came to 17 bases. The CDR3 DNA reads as TGCAGTGCTAGAACTACGGGGGGCTTTAACACAGATACGCAGTATTTT. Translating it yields CSARTTGGFNTDTQYF.

CDR3 residues: CSVGGSNQPQHF. The CDR3 DNA follows: TGCAGCGTTGGTGGTAGCAATCAGCCCCAGCATTTT. V gene TRBV29-1 combines with J gene TRBJ1-5; no definite D call. Per germline, CDR1 SQVTM and CDR2 ANQGSEA. The CDR3 is 12 residues long. Trimming pared 4 bases from V and 0 bases from J, leaving 4 bases between. Full variable domain (remainder filled in from reference TRBV29-1 and TRBJ1-5): SAVISQKPSRDICQRGTSLTIQCQVDSQVTMMFWYRQQPGQSLTLIATANQGSEATYESGFVIDKFPISRPNLTFSTLTVSNMSPEDSSIYLCSVGGSNQPQHFGDGTRLSIL.